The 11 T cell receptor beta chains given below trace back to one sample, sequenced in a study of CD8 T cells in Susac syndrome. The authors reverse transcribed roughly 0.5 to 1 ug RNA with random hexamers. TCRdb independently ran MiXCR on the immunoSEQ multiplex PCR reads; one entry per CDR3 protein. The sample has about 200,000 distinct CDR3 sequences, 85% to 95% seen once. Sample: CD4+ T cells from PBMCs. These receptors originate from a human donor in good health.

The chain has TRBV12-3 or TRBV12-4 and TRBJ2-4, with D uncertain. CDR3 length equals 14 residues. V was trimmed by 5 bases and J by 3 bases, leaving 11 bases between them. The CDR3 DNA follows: TGTGCCAGCAGTGTTTCTTCGGGCAAAAACATTCAGTACTTC. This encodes CASSVSSGKNIQYF.

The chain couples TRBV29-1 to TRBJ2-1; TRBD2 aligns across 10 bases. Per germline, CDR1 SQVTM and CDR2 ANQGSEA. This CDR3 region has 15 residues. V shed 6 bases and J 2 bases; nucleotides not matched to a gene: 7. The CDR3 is CSVDGTSETYNEQFF. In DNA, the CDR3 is TGCAGCGTCGACGGGACTAGCGAGACCTACAATGAGCAGTTCTTC.

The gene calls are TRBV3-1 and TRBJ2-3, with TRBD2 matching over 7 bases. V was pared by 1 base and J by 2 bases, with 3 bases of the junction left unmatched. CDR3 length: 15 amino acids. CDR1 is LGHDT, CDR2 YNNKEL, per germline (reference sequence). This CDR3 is CASSQGLAVTDTQYF. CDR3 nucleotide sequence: TGTGCCAGCAGCCAAGGGCTAGCGGTCACAGATACGCAGTATTTT.

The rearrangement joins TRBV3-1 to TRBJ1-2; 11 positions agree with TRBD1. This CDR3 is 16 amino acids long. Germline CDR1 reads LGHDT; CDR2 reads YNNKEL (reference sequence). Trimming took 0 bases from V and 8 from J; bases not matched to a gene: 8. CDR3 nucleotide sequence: TGTGCCAGCAGCCAAGATTTGGGACAGGGGGAGGGCGGCTACACCTTC. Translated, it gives CASSQDLGQGEGGYTF.

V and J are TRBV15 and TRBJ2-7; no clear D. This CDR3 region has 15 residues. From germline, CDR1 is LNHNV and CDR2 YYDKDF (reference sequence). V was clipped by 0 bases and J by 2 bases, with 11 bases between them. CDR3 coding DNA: TGTGCCACCAGCAGAGATCGCGGCATTACCTACGAGCAGTACGTC. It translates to CATSRDRGITYEQYV.

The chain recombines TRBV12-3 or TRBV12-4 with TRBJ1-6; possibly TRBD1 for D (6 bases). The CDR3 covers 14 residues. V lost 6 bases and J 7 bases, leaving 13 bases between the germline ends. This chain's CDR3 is CASRATGLNSPLHF. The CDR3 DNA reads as TGTGCCAGCAGGGCCACAGGGTTAAATTCACCCCTCCACTTT.

CDR3 amino acids: CASSQVPNTEAFF. As DNA, the CDR3 is TGTGCCAGCAGCCAAGTTCCGAACACTGAAGCTTTCTTT. This chain connects TRBV3-1 to TRBJ1-1; D is unclear. CDR1 is LGHDT, CDR2 YNNKEL, per germline (reference sequence). The CDR3 covers 13 residues. V dropped 1 base and J dropped 1 base, with 4 bases sitting between them.

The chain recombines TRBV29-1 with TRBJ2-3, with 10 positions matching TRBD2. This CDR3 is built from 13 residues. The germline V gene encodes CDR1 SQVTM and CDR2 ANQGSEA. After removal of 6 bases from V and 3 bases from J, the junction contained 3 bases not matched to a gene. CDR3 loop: CSVLTSGTDTQYF. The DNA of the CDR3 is TGCAGCGTGTTGACTAGCGGGACAGATACGCAGTATTTT.

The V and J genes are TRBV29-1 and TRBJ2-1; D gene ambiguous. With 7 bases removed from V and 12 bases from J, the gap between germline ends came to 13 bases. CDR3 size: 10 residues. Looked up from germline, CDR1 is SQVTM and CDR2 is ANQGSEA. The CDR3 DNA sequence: TGCAGCGGGAACGAACGTGGGCAGTTCTTC. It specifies CSGNERGQFF.

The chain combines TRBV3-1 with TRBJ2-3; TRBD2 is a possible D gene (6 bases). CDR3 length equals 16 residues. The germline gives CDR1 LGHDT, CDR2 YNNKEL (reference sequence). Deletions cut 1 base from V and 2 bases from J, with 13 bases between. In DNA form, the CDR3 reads TGTGCCAGCAGCCAAGTGGGGTTAGCGGACACAGATACGCAGTATTTT. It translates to CASSQVGLADTDTQYF.

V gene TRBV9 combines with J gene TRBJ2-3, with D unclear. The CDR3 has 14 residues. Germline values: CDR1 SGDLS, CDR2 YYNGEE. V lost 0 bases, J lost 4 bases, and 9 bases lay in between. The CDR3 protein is CASSVGLSPDTQYF. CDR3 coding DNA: TGTGCCAGCAGCGTAGGGCTAAGCCCAGATACGCAGTATTTT.